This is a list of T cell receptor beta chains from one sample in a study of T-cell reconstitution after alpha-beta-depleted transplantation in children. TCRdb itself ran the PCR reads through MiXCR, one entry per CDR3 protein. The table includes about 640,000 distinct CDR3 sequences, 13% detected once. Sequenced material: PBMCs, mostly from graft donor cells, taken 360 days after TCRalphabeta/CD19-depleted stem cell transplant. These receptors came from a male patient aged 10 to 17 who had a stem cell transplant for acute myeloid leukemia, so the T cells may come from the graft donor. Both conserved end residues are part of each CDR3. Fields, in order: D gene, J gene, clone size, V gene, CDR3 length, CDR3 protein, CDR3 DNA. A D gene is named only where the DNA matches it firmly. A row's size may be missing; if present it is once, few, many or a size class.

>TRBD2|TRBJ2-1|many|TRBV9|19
CASSAPLNVAGGPSNEQFF
TGTGCCAGCAGCGCGCCCCTTAACGTAGCGGGAGGGCCGAGCAATGAGCAGTTCTTC
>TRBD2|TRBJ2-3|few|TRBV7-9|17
CASSQAAGLAGTDTQYF
TGTGCCAGCAGCCAAGCCGCCGGACTAGCGGGCACAGATACGCAGTATTTT
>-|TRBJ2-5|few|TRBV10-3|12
CATSRQQETQYF
TGTGCCACCTCCCGACAGCAAGAGACCCAGTACTTC
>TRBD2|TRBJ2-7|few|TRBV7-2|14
CASSRSGRNYEQYF
TGTGCCAGCAGCCGTAGCGGGAGAAATTACGAGCAGTACTTC
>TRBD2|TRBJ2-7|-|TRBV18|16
CASSPLGGAKTYEQYF
TGTGCCAGCTCACCATTGGGAGGGGCAAAGACCTACGAGCAGTACTTC
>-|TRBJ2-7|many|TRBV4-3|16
CASSQDRQATTYEQYF
TGCGCCAGCAGCCAAGATAGGCAGGCTACAACCTACGAGCAGTACTTC
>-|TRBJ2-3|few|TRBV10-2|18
CATSHTAGTPLITDTQYF
TGCGCCACTTCCCACACCGCCGGGACACCTCTTATCACAGATACGCAGTATTTT
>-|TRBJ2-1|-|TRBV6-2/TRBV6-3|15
CASSSLAISYNEQFF
TGTGCCAGCAGTTCCCTAGCGATCTCCTACAATGAGCAGTTCTTC
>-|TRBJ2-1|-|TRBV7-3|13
CASSPGGRGEQFF
TGTGCCAGCAGCCCCGGAGGGCGTGGTGAGCAGTTCTTC
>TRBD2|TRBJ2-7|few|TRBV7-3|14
CASSSGAGEYEQYF
TGTGCCAGCAGCTCCGGGGCGGGAGAGTACGAGCAGTACTTC
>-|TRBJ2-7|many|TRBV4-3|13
CASSRGLTNEQYF
TGCGCCAGCAGCCGGGGACTCACGAACGAGCAGTACTTC
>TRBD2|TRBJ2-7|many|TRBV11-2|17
CASSFGLAGLIWYEQYF
TGTGCCAGCAGCTTCGGACTAGCGGGACTTATCTGGTACGAGCAGTACTTC
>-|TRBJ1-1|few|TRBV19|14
CASSISFWLTEAFF
TGTGCCAGTAGTATCTCCTTCTGGTTGACTGAAGCTTTCTTT
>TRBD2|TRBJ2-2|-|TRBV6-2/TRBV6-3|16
CAMSPRGLTNTGELFF
TGTGCCATGAGTCCAAGGGGACTAACGAACACCGGGGAGCTGTTTTTT
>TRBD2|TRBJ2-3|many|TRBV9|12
CASSGAGDTQYF
TGTGCCAGCAGCGGAGCGGGAGACACGCAGTATTTT
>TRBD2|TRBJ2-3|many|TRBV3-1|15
CASSPRERPTDTQYF
TGTGCCAGCAGTCCGCGGGAGCGGCCCACAGATACGCAGTATTTT
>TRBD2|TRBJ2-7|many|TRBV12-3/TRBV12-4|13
CASSGGISYEQYF
TGTGCCAGTAGCGGGGGGATCTCCTACGAGCAGTACTTC
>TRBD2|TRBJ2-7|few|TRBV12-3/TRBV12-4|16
CASSFRSSGSRSEQYF
TGTGCCAGCAGTTTTAGATCTAGCGGGTCCAGGTCCGAGCAGTACTTC
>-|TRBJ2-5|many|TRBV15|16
CATQKGGGYHQETQYF
TGTGCCACCCAGAAAGGGGGGGGCTACCACCAAGAGACCCAGTACTTC
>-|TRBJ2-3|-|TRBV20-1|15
CSANRGGIQWGTQYF
TGCAGTGCCAATCGGGGAGGAATACAGTGGGGTACGCAGTATTTT
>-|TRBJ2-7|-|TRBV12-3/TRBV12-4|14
CASSSRDIPLEQYF
TGTGCCAGCAGTTCCCGGGACATCCCCCTCGAGCAGTACTTC
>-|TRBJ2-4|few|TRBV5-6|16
CASSPIFLLAKNIQYF
TGTGCCAGCAGCCCTATCTTCCTTCTAGCCAAAAACATTCAGTACTTC
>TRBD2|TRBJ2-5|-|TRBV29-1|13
CSVWRGGQETQYF
TGCAGCGTTTGGCGGGGGGGCCAAGAGACCCAGTACTTC
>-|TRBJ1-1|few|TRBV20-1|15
CSARDGRGGVTEAFF
TGCAGTGCTAGAGATGGTAGGGGCGGGGTGACTGAAGCTTTCTTT
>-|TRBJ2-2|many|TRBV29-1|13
CSVNYRVTGELFF
TGCAGCGTTAATTACAGGGTTACCGGGGAGCTGTTTTTT
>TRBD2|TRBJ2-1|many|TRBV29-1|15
CSAYKRASGSHEQFF
TGCAGCGCCTATAAACGGGCTAGCGGGAGCCATGAGCAGTTCTTC
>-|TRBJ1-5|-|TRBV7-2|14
CASSQTAGVQPQHF
TGTGCCAGCAGCCAGACCGCAGGGGTTCAGCCCCAGCATTTT
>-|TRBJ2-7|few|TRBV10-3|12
CAISRRNYEQYF
TGTGCCATCAGTCGTCGGAACTACGAGCAGTACTTC
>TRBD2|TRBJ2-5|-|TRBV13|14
CASSIAGVGETQYF
TGTGCCAGCAGCATAGCGGGAGTCGGAGAGACCCAGTACTTC
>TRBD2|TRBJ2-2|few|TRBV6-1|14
CATAGLAGRGELFF
TGTGCCACCGCGGGACTAGCGGGACGCGGGGAGCTGTTTTTT
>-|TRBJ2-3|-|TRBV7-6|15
CASSLRSSYTDTQYF
TGTGCCAGCAGCTTAAGATCGTCCTACACAGATACGCAGTATTTT
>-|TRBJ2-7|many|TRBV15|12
CATSREAGNRYF
TGTGCCACCAGCAGAGAGGCCGGAAATCGGTACTTC
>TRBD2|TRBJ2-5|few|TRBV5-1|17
CASSLDPSGSPQETQYF
TGCGCCAGCAGCTTGGACCCTAGCGGGAGTCCCCAAGAGACCCAGTACTTC
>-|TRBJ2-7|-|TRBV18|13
CASGDESSYEQYF
TGTGCCTCCGGGGACGAGAGCTCCTACGAGCAGTACTTC
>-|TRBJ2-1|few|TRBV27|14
CASSPRVADNEQFF
TGTGCCAGCAGTCCGCGGGTAGCGGACAATGAGCAGTTCTTC
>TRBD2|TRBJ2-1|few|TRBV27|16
CASSPRLAGGENEQFF
TGTGCCAGCAGTCCCCGACTAGCGGGAGGGGAAAATGAGCAGTTCTTC
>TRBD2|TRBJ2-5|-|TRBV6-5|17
CASSYPSSGALQETQYF
TGTGCCAGCAGTTACCCATCCAGCGGGGCCCTCCAAGAGACCCAGTACTTC
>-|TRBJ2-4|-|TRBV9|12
CASRGDQNIQYF
TGTGCCAGCAGGGGGGACCAAAACATTCAGTACTTC
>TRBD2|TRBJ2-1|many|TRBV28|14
CASTKGLVYNEQFF
TGTGCCAGCACCAAGGGACTAGTATACAATGAGCAGTTCTTC
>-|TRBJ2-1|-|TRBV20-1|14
CSASTRSSYNEQFF
TGCAGTGCTAGTACGCGGAGCTCCTACAATGAGCAGTTCTTC
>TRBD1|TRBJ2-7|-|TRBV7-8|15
CASRVDRASSYEQYF
TGTGCCAGCAGGGTGGACAGGGCCAGCTCCTACGAGCAGTACTTC
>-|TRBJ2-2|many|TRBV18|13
CASSSSGSRELFF
TGTGCCAGCTCAAGTAGCGGCTCCCGGGAGCTGTTTTTT
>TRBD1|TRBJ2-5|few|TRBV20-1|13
CSAWDRILETQYF
TGCAGTGCGTGGGACAGGATCTTAGAGACCCAGTACTTC